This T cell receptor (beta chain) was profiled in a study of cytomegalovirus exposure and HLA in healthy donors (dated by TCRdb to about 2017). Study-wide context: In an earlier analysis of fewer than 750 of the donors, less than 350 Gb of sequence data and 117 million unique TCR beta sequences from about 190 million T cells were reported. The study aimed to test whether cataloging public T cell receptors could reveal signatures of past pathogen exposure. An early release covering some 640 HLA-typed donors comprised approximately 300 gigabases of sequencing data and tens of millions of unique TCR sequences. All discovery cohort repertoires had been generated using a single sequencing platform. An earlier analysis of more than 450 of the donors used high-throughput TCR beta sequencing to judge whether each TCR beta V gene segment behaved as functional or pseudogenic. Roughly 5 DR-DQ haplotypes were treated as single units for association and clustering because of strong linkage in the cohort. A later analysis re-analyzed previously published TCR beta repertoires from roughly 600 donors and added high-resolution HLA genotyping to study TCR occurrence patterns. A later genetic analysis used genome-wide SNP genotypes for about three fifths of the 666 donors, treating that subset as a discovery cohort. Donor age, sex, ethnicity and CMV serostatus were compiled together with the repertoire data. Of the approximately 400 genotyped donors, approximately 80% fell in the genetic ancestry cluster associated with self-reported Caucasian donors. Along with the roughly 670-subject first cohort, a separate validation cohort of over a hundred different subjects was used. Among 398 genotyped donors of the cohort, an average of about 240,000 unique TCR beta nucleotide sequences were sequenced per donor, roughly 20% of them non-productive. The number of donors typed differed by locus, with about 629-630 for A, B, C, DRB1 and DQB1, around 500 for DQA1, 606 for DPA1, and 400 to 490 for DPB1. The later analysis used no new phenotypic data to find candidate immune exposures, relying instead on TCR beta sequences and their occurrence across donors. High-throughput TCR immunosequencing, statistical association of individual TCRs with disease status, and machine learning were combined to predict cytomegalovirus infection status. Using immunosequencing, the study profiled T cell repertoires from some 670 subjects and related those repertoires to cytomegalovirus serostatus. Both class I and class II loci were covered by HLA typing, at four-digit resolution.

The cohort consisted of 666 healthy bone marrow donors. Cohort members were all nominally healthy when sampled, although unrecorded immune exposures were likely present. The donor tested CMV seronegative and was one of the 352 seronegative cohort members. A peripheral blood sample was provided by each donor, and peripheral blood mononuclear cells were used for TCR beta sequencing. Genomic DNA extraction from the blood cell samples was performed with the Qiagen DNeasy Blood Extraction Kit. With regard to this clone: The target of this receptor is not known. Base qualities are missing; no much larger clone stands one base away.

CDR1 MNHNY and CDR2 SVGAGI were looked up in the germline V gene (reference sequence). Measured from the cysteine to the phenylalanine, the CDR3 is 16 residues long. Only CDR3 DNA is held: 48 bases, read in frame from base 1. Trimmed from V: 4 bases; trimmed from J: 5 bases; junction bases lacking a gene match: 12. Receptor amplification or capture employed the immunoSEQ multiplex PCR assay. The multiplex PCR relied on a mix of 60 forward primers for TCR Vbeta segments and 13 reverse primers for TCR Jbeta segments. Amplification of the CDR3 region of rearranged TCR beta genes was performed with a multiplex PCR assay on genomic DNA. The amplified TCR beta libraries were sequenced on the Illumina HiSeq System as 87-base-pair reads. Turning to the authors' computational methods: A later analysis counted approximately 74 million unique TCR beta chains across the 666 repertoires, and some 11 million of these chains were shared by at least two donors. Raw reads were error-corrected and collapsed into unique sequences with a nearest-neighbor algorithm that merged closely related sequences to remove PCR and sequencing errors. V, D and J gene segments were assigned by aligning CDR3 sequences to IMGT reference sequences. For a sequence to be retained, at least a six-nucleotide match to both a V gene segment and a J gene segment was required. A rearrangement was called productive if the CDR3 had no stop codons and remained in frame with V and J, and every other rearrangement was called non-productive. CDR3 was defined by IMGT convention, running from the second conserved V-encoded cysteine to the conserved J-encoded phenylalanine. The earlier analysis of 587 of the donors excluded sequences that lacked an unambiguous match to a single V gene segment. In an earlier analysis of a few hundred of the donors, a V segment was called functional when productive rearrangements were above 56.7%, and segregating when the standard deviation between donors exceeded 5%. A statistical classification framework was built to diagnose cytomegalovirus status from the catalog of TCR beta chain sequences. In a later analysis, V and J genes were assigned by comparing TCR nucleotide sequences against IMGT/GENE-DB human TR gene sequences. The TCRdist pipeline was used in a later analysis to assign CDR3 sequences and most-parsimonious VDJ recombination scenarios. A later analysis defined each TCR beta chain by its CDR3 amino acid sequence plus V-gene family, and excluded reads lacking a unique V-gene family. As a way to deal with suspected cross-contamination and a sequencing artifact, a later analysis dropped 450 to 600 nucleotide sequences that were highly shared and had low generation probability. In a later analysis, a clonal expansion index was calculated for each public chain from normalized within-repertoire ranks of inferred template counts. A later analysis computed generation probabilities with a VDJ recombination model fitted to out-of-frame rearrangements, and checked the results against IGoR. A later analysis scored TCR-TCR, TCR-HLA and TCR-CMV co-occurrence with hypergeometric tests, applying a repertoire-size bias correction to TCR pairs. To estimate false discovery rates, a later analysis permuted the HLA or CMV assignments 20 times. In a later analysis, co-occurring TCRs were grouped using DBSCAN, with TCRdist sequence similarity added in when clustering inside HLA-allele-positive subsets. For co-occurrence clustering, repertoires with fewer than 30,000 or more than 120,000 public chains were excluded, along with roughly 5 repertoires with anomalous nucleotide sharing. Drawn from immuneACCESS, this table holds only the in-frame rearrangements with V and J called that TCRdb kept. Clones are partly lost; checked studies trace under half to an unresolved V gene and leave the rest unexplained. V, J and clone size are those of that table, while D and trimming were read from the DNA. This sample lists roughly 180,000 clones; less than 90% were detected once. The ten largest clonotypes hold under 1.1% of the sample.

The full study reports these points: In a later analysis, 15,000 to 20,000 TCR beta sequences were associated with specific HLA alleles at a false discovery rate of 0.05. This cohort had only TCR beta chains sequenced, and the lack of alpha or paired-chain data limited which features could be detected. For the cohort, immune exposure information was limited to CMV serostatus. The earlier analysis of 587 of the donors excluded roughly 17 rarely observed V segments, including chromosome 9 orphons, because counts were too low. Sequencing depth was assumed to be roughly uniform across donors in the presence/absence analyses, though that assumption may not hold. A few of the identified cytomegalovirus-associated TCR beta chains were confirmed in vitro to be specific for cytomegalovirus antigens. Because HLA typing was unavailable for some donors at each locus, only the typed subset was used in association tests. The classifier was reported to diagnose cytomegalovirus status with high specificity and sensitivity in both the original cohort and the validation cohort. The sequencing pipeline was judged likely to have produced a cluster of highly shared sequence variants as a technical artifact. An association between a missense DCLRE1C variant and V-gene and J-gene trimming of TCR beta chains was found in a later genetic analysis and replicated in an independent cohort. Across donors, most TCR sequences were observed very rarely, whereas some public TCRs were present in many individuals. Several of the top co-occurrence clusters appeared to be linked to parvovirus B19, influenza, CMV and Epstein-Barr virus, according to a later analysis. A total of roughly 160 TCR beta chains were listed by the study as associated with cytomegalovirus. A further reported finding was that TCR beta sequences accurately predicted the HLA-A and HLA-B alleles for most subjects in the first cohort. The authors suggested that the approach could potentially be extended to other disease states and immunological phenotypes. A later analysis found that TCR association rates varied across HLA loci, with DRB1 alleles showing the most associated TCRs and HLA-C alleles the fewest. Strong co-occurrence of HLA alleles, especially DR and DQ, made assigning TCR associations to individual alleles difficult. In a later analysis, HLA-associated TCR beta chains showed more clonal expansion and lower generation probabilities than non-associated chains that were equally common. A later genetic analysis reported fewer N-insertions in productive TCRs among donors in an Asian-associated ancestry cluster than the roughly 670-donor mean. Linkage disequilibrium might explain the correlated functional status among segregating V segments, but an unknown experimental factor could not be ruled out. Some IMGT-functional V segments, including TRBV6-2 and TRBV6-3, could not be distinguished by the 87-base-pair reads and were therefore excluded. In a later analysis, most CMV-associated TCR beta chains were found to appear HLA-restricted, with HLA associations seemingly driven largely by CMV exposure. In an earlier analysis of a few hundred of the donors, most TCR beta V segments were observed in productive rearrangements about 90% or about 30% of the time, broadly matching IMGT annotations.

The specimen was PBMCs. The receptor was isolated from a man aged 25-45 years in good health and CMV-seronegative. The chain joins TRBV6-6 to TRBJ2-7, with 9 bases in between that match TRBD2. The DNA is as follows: TGTGCCAGCAGTTTGATACATAGCGGGAGCCGTAACGAGCAGTACTTC. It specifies CASSLIHSGSRNEQYF.